A selection of T cell receptor beta chains follows, all from one sample in a study of T cell responses to AZD1222 COVID-19 vaccine. The protocol was immunoSEQ multiplex PCR, while the TCRdb copy is restricted to in-frame clones and leaves out a portion. The repertoire holds roughly 150,000 clones, with roughly 92% as singletons. The material sequenced was peripheral blood, taken on day 0 of AZD1222 vaccination. These receptors came from an adult in good health. CDR3s include the opening cysteine and the closing phenylalanine or tryptophan. A D gene is named only where the DNA matches it firmly.

>TRBJ2-1|.|TRBV6-5
CASSPPSVGEQFF
>TRBJ1-6|.|TRBV18
CASSPPEGPGNSPLHF
>TRBJ1-4|TRBD1|TRBV5-6
CASSSQGAGNEKLFF
>TRBJ2-7|TRBD1|TRBV18
CASSRDRASYEQYF
>TRBJ2-1|.|TRBV6-2/TRBV6-3
CASSYSTSPDEQFF
>TRBJ2-1|.|TRBV10-3
CAISPGTPSWDEQFF
>TRBJ2-7|.|TRBV27
CASSLSHLFLGYEQYF
>TRBJ2-1|.|TRBV19
CASVGSLHNEQFF
>TRBJ1-3|.|TRBV15
CATSRGPGQGGNTIYF
>TRBJ1-1|.|TRBV28
CASSFTLGAPNTEAFF
>TRBJ2-2|TRBD2|TRBV25-1
CATLTSGRDTGELFF
>TRBJ2-3|.|TRBV7-2
CASSTKFASDTQYF
>TRBJ2-2|TRBD1|TRBV7-9
CASSSNRDRAGELFF
>TRBJ2-2|.|TRBV7-3
CASSSGSTGELFF
>TRBJ1-4|TRBD1|TRBV24-1
CATSDPDGQGANEKLFF
>TRBJ2-7|.|TRBV19
CASSIAGTYEQYF
>TRBJ2-3|TRBD2|TRBV18
CASSQRVSGRGTDTQYF
>TRBJ1-1|.|TRBV7-3
CASASGSNTEAFF
>TRBJ2-1|TRBD1|TRBV4-1
CASSQGQGHNEQFF
>TRBJ2-2|.|TRBV30
CACSGTRYTGELFF
>TRBJ2-7|.|TRBV5-6
CASSFSGIREQYF
>TRBJ1-6|.|TRBV27
CASRTISGVGNNSPLHF
>TRBJ1-5|.|TRBV29-1
CSVVLPGQPQHF
>TRBJ1-5|.|TRBV12-3/TRBV12-4
CASSLAGGQPQHF
>TRBJ2-3|TRBD2|TRBV4-2
CASSQERAGGPPDTQYF
>TRBJ2-3|TRBD2|TRBV5-1
CASSLRTSGRNTQYF
>TRBJ2-2|TRBD1|TRBV3-1/TRBV3-2
CASSQRRDRATRANTGELFF
>TRBJ1-4|.|TRBV20-1
CSARARKLFF